This T cell receptor beta chain was sequenced during a study of control samples from healthy donors and cancer patients. CDR1 is LGHNT and CDR2 is FRNRAP in the germline V gene. The CDR3 has 14 residues. The germline V and J ends were trimmed by 5 bases and 3 bases, with 10 bases remaining between them. Profiled with immunoSEQ multiplex PCR; TCRdb holds only in-frame clones, not every one. The sample lists roughly 130,000 clones, around 93% occurring once. Sequenced input: blood. The sequence was obtained from a man between 18 and 29 years old in good health. The rearrangement joins TRBV12-5 to TRBJ1-4; a weak D match, TRBD1 (6 bases). The DNA of the CDR3 is TGTGCTAGTGGTCCAGGGGCATCTAATGAAAAACTGTTTTTT. Amino acids: CASGPGASNEKLFF. Drawing the rest from reference TRBV12-5 and TRBJ1-4, the complete variable domain is DARVTQTPRHKVTEMGQEVTMRCQPILGHNTVFWYRQTMMQGLELLAYFRNRAPLDDSGMPKDRFSAEMPDATLATLKIQPSEPRDSAVYFCASGPGASNEKLFFGSGTQLSVL.